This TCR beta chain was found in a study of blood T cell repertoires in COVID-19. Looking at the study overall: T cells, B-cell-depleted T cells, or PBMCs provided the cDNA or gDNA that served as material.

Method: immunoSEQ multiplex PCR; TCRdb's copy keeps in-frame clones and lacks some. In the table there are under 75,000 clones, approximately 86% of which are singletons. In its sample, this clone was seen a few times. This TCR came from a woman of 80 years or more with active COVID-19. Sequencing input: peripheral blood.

The CDR3 nucleotides read TGTGCCAGCAGCACGAGCTCCTACAATGAGCAGTTCTTC. It specifies CASSTSSYNEQFF. The chain couples TRBV6-6 to TRBJ2-1; no clear D gene. CDR1 and CDR2 from the germline V gene are MNHNY and SVGAGI (reference sequence). The CDR3 consists of 13 residues. V was trimmed by 6 bases and J by 0 bases, leaving 6 bases between them.